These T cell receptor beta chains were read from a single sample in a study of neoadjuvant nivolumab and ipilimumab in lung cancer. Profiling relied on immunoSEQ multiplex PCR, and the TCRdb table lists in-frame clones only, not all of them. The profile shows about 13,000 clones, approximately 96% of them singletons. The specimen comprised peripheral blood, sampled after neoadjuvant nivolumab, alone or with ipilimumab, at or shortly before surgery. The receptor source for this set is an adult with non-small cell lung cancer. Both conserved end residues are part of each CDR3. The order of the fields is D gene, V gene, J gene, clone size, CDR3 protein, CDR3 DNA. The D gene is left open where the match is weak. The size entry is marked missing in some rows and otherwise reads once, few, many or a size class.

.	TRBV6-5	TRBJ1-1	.	CASISVLGTEAFF	TGTGCCAGCATTTCGGTCTTGGGCACTGAAGCTTTCTTT
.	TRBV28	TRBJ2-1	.	CASSAQLAIRPYNEQFF	TGTGCCAGCAGTGCACAACTAGCCATCAGGCCCTACAATGAGCAGTTCTTC
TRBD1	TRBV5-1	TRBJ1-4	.	CASSPGQGAKEKLFF	TGCGCCAGCAGCCCCGGACAGGGGGCTAAAGAAAAACTGTTTTTT
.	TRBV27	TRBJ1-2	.	CASSIGVRGPFGYTF	TGTGCCAGCAGCATAGGGGTACGGGGCCCTTTTGGCTACACCTTC
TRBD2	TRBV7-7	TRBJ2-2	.	CASSQDSGRNTGELFF	TGTGCCAGCAGCCAAGATAGCGGGAGGAACACCGGGGAGCTGTTTTTT
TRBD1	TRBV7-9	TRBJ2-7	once	CASSTGQVNYEQYF	TGTGCCAGCAGCACGGGACAGGTTAACTACGAGCAGTACTTC
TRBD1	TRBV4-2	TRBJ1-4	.	CASSQDRQGATNEKLFF	TGTGCCAGCAGCCAAGACCGACAGGGAGCAACTAATGAAAAACTGTTTTTT
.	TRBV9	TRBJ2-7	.	CASSPQIHTTTYEQYF	TGTGCCAGCAGCCCCCAGATACACACTACCACCTACGAGCAGTACTTC
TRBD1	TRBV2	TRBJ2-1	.	CASSAGTASYNEQFF	TGTGCCAGCAGCGCCGGGACAGCCTCCTACAATGAGCAGTTCTTC
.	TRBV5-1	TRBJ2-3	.	CASSLVGSEADTQYF	TGCGCCAGCAGCTTGGTTGGGAGTGAGGCAGATACGCAGTATTTT
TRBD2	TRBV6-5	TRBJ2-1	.	CASSYSGGSYNEQFF	TGTGCCAGCAGTTACTCGGGAGGGTCCTACAATGAGCAGTTCTTC
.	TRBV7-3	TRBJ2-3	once	CASSEWPQRPTDTQYF	TGTGCCAGCAGCGAATGGCCCCAGCGGCCTACAGATACGCAGTATTTT
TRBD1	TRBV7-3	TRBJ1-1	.	CASSPRGGLEAFF	TGTGCCAGCAGCCCCAGGGGGGGGCTTGAAGCTTTCTTT
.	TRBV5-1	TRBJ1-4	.	CASCRNGGEKLFF	TGCGCCAGCTGTAGAAATGGCGGGGAAAAACTGTTTTTT
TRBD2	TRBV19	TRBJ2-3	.	CASSINPGGGADTQYF	TGTGCCAGTAGTATAAATCCGGGAGGTGGGGCAGATACGCAGTATTTT
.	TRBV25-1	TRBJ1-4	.	CASTLSGIRGEKLFF	TGTGCCAGCACCCTGTCCGGGATCCGGGGTGAAAAACTGTTTTTT
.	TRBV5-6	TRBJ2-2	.	CASSGNLRSTGELFF	TGTGCCAGCAGCGGGAACCTCAGGAGTACCGGGGAGCTGTTTTTT
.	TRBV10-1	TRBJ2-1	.	CASSENGTPNEQFF	TGCGCCAGCAGTGAGAACGGGACCCCCAATGAGCAGTTCTTC
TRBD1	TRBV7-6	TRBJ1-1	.	CASSHRTGMNTEAFF	TGTGCCAGCAGCCATCGGACAGGAATGAACACTGAAGCTTTCTTT
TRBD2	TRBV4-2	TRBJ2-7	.	CASSPGGSGSTYEQYF	TGTGCCAGCAGCCCCGGTGGGAGCGGGAGTACGTACGAGCAGTACTTC
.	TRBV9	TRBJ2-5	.	CASSVEPGISGGETQYF	TGTGCCAGCAGCGTTGAGCCGGGAATTTCCGGAGGGGAGACCCAGTACTTC
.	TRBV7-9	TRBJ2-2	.	CASSLAGARTGELFF	TGTGCCAGCAGCTTAGCGGGGGCGCGCACCGGGGAGCTGTTTTTT
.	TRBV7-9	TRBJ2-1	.	CASSPAEGLVSNEQFF	TGTGCCAGCAGCCCGGCCGAGGGCCTAGTTAGCAATGAGCAGTTCTTC
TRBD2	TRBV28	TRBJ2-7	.	CASSLTSGLEQYF	TGTGCCAGCAGTTTAACTAGCGGGTTGGAGCAGTACTTC
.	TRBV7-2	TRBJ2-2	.	CASSLGNTGELFF	TGTGCCAGCAGCTTAGGTAACACCGGGGAGCTGTTTTTT
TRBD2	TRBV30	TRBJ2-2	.	CAWTGGEHTGELFF	TGTGCCTGGACGGGGGGGGAGCACACCGGGGAGCTGTTTTTT
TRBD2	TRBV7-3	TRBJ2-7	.	CASRYSGSPKFEQYF	TGTGCCAGCAGGTATAGCGGGAGTCCCAAATTCGAGCAGTACTTC
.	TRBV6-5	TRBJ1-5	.	CASSYARDFGQPQHF	TGTGCCAGCAGTTACGCCCGGGACTTTGGTCAGCCCCAGCATTTT
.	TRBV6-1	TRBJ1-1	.	CASSDPGRTEAFF	TGTGCCAGCAGTGACCCAGGGAGAACTGAAGCTTTCTTT
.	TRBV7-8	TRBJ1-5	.	CASSLGLTQPQHF	TGTGCCAGCAGCTTAGGTCTTACCCAGCCCCAGCATTTT